The 3 T cell receptor beta chains below all came from one sample that was sequenced in a study of cytomegalovirus exposure and HLA in healthy donors. Both 60 Vbeta primers and 13 Jbeta primers went into the PCR. Using immunoSEQ multiplex PCR, the repertoire was profiled, and TCRdb retains in-frame clones only, with some absent. The repertoire includes around 200,000 clones, roughly 70% of them detected once, and roughly 2.5% sits in the top ten. What was sequenced was PBMCs. The receptors were sampled from a man aged 35-49 years in good health and CMV-seropositive.

Only a few counts were recorded for this clone. The chain employs TRBV28 and TRBJ2-6, with TRBD1 matching over 7 bases. The CDR3 is made up of 17 amino acids. Germline V CDR1 and CDR2: MDHEN, SYDVKM. After removal of 4 bases from V and 4 bases from J, the junction contained 10 bases not matched to a gene. CDR3 sequence: CASSSEGASVGANVLTF. CDR3 DNA: TGTGCCAGCAGTTCCGAGGGGGCCTCGGTGGGGGCCAACGTCCTGACTTTC.

This clone was seen more than once but under ten times. This likely comes from a read error, as the CDR3 has no conserved phenylalanine or tryptophan at its end. No DNA is shown, since the ends of the CDR3 on it are uncertain; the CDR3 is the one TCRdb lists. The rearrangement links TRBV21-1 to TRBJ2-7; the DNA was not used to check the table's D call, TRBD1. TRBV21-1 is a documented pseudogene. The CDR3 region is 12 residues in length, termini included. The CDR3: CASTQGREKPVG.

The genes are TRBV20-1 and TRBJ2-5; D remains unclear. Germline CDR1 reads DFQATT; CDR2 reads SNEGSKA (reference sequence). V gave up 5 bases and J gave up 7 bases, with 5 bases separating them. The CDR3 contains 9 residues. CDR3 in amino acids: CSAPGTQYF. The DNA for the CDR3 is TGCAGTGCTCCGGGGACCCAGTACTTC.